This T cell receptor (beta chain) was recorded in a study of CD8 T cells in ankylosing spondylitis. This clonotype occurred many times. Its antigen is currently unknown. CDR1 and CDR2 (germline): SGHVS, FQNEAQ. The CDR3 covers 15 residues. The V segment lost 4 bases and the J segment 1 base; nucleotides outside the gene matches: 4. Study results and limitations: Past research had described some motif variants in reactive arthritis synovial fluid and blood. A TCR beta motif of 7 to 9 highly homologous variants seemed to mark ankylosing spondylitis blood. Disease-associated clones were reportedly significantly overrepresented in matched ankylosing spondylitis synovial fluid.

Libraries for TCR beta were made by quantitative 5'-RACE with molecular barcodes. TCRdb used MiXCR to reprocess the 5' RACE reads, holding one entry per CDR3 protein. The data contain roughly 350,000 distinct CDR3 sequences, around 7.6% of them singletons. The chain recombines TRBV7-8 with TRBJ2-1; 7 nucleotides agree with TRBD1. The source is a male donor with ankylosing spondylitis. Material for sequencing was blood, either unsorted or a sorted T cell fraction (not recorded which). The CDR3: CASSSTGFSYNEQFF. The CDR3 bases are TGTGCCAGCAGCTCGACAGGGTTTTCCTACAATGAGCAGTTCTTC. Full variable domain (missing parts from reference TRBV7-8 and TRBJ2-1): GAGVSQSPRYKVAKRGQDVALRCDPISGHVSLFWYQQALGQGPEFLTYFQNEAQLDKSGLPSDRFFAERPEGSVSTLKIQRTQQEDSAVYLCASSSTGFSYNEQFFGPGTRLTVL.